This T cell receptor beta chain derives from a study of blood T cell repertoires in COVID-19. Participants were aged roughly 18 to 90 years, lived in under 25 US areas, and enrolled virtually. Measured with immunoSEQ multiplex PCR; TCRdb has only the in-frame clones, and not every one. The data hold some 270,000 clones, with approximately 90% observed a single time. Germline CDR1 SGHRS, CDR2 YFSETQ. There are 13 residues in the CDR3. Trimming removed 5 bases at V and 2 bases at J, with 10 bases between. This sequence joins TRBV5-1 and TRBJ1-1; D ambiguous. The source is a man aged 35 to 55 who had been exposed to COVID-19. Sequencing was performed on PBMCs or T cells enriched from blood (not recorded which). The CDR3 loop is CASRGQENTEAFF. CDR3 nucleotides: TGCGCCAGCAGAGGTCAGGAAAACACTGAAGCTTTCTTT.